This entry lists 7 T cell receptor beta chains sequenced from one sample in a study of T cells in women clearing cervical HPV infection. TCRdb keeps only in-frame clones here, not all; method: immunoSEQ multiplex PCR. This repertoire includes roughly 34,000 clones. Sequenced material: blood buffy coat. These TCRs come from a woman between 18 and 70 years old with a cervical HPV16 infection that either progressed to CIN3+ or cleared (not recorded which).

With respect to this clone: The CDR3 goes on 3 residues after the read ends, and that part is filled in from the germline J gene. The V call is TRBV19, the J call TRBJ2-7; maybe TRBD1 (7 bases). Trimming pared 4 bases from V and 6 bases from J, leaving 16 bases between. This CDR3 contains 14 residues. Germline V gene sequence: CDR1 LNHDA, CDR2 SQIVND (reference sequence). The sequenced CDR3 bases are TGTGCCAGTAGTAACACAGGGGAGGCCTCCGAG. Amino acids: CASSNTGEASE. The full CDR3 reads CASSNTGEASEQYF.

Points on this clone: The CDR3 end falls 3 residues outside the read, so it is completed with the germline J gene. The chain employs TRBV11-3 and TRBJ1-2; D unresolved. Germline loops: CDR1 SGHNT, CDR2 YENEEA. The CDR3 has 15 amino acids. CDR3 residues: CASSPNSGRINDYTF. The CDR3 bases that were read are TGTGCCAGCAGCCCCAATAGCGGGAGGATCAATGAC. The variable domain in full, completed from reference TRBV11-3 and TRBJ1-2, reads EAGVVQSPRYKIIEKKQPVAFWCNPISGHNTLYWYLQNLGQGPELLIRYENEEAVDDSQLPKDRFSAERLKGVDSTLKIQPAELGDSAVYLCASSPNSGRINDYTFGSGTRLTVV.

Points on this clone: The CDR3 extends 3 residues past the end of the read, so its final part is completed from the germline J gene. J is TRBJ1-1 and V is TRBV7-4; D is possibly TRBD1 (6 bases). The V end lost 1 base, the J end lost 4 bases, and 13 bases lay between the germline ends. The CDR3 sequence is 15 residues long. Germline-derived CDR1 and CDR2 are SGHVT and SQSDAQ. CDR3 DNA, as far as it was read: TGTGCCAGCAGCTTAGACTCCAGGGGAGGCACTGAA. It yields the protein CASSLDSRGGTE. The entire CDR3 is CASSLDSRGGTEAFF.

CDR3 DNA, as far as it was read: TGTGCCAGTAGTACGACACGGAACACTGAA. It encodes CASSTTRNTE. The full CDR3 sequence reads CASSTTRNTEAFF. V is TRBV19 and J is TRBJ1-1; no firm D call. The read is 3 residues too short to cover the CDR3 end, so that end is filled in from the germline J gene. CDR3 size: 13 residues. The germline V gene has CDR1 LNHDA and CDR2 SQIVND (reference sequence). Trimming shortened V by 4 bases and J by 1 base, and 7 bases separated the two germline ends.

About this clone: The read gets to within 3 residues of the CDR3 end, and the germline J gene fills in the rest. The chain couples TRBV19 to TRBJ2-2; 10 nucleotides agree with TRBD1. Germline CDR1 reads LNHDA; CDR2 reads SQIVND (reference sequence). The CDR3 spans 18 residues. V was pared by 3 bases and J by 3 bases, with 10 bases of the junction left unmatched. The CDR3 DNA, read in part, is TGTGCCAGTAGTATCCCTCCGGGACAGGGGTTCGACACCGGGGAG. Translated: CASSIPPGQGFDTGE. The entire CDR3 protein reads CASSIPPGQGFDTGELFF.

Notes on this clone: From the germline J gene comes the end of the CDR3, since the read stops 3 residues before it. The gene calls are TRBV7-9 and TRBJ1-2, with 9 bases lining up with TRBD1. The CDR3 contains 14 residues. Germline V CDR1 and CDR2: SEHNR, FQNEAQ (reference sequence). The covered CDR3 bases are TGTGCCAGCAGCTTAAGGGGACAGGGATACGAC. Translated, it gives CASSLRGQGYD. The whole CDR3 protein reads CASSLRGQGYDYTF.

A word on this clone: The read stops 3 residues short of the end of the CDR3; the missing end is completed from the germline J gene. The rearrangement uses TRBV12-3 or TRBV12-4 and TRBJ1-6; TRBD1 agrees at 7 bases. After removal of 3 bases from V and 10 bases from J, the junction contained 6 bases not matched to a gene. This CDR3 has 14 residues. The CDR3 loop reads CASSFPGGRSPLHF. CDR3 bases read: TGTGCCAGCAGTTTCCCAGGGGGGCGGTCACCC.